These T cell receptor beta chains were read from a single sample in a study of OX40 agonist ivuxolimab in advanced cancers. Using immunoSEQ multiplex PCR, the repertoire was profiled, and TCRdb retains in-frame clones only, with some absent. This table holds about 32,000 clones, approximately 89% found once. Here the sequenced sample was CD4+ or CD8+ T cells sorted from blood, taken in a trial of the OX40 agonist ivuxolimab. The receptors shown here come from an adult with an advanced solid tumor such as melanoma, head and neck, liver or kidney cancer. Both conserved end residues are trimmed from each CDR3. The order of the fields is V gene, J gene, CDR3 protein.

V gene: TRBV10-3; J gene: TRBJ2-2; CDR3 protein: AISPTGGDTGELF
V gene: TRBV15; J gene: TRBJ1-1; CDR3 protein: ATSMGVSTEAF
V gene: TRBV9; J gene: TRBJ1-2; CDR3 protein: ASSAGQGVGGYT
V gene: TRBV6-1; J gene: TRBJ2-7; CDR3 protein: ASSEFRVLTYEQY
V gene: TRBV4-1; J gene: TRBJ2-1; CDR3 protein: ASSQVPGLAGDLNNEQF
V gene: TRBV4-1; J gene: TRBJ1-2; CDR3 protein: ASSQVGRVGYT
V gene: TRBV19; J gene: TRBJ1-1; CDR3 protein: ASNPTGRTEAF
V gene: TRBV19; J gene: TRBJ2-7; CDR3 protein: ASSVTGGYEQY
V gene: TRBV5-4; J gene: TRBJ1-2; CDR3 protein: ASSRKGWNYGYT
V gene: TRBV2; J gene: TRBJ2-2; CDR3 protein: ASSEGRYTNTGELF
V gene: TRBV30; J gene: TRBJ2-2; CDR3 protein: ATEGRTGELF
V gene: TRBV9; J gene: TRBJ2-7; CDR3 protein: ASSAGGGTYEQY
V gene: TRBV10-2; J gene: TRBJ1-5; CDR3 protein: ASSESEWQPQH
V gene: TRBV4-1; J gene: TRBJ2-7; CDR3 protein: ASSTTYEQY
V gene: TRBV11-3; J gene: TRBJ1-6; CDR3 protein: ASSLGSGILH
V gene: TRBV19; J gene: TRBJ1-1; CDR3 protein: ASRITGGEAF
V gene: TRBV29-1; J gene: TRBJ1-3; CDR3 protein: SVEDRSSGNTIY
V gene: TRBV28; J gene: TRBJ1-2; CDR3 protein: ASSPPTQKDGYT
V gene: TRBV14; J gene: TRBJ1-1; CDR3 protein: ASSQEGGSEAF
V gene: TRBV6-1; J gene: TRBJ2-5; CDR3 protein: ATTYWGVWETQY
V gene: TRBV6-6; J gene: TRBJ2-1; CDR3 protein: AYGRSKDEQF
V gene: TRBV6-5; J gene: TRBJ1-2; CDR3 protein: ASRGQGNYGYT
V gene: TRBV2; J gene: TRBJ2-3; CDR3 protein: ASMWGQGTDTQY